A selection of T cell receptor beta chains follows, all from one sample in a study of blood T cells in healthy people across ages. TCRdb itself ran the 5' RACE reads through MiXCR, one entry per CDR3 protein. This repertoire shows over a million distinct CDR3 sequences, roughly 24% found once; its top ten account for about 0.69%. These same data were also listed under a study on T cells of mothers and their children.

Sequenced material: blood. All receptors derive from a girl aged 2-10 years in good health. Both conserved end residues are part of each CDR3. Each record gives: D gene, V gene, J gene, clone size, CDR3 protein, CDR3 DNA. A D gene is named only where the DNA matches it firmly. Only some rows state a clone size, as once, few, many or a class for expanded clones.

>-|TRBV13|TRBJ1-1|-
CASSSPLHHTAFF
TGTGCCAGCAGCTCCCCTTTACATCATACGGCTTTCTTT
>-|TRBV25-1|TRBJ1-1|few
CASKSFNTEAFF
TGTGCCAGTAAATCTTTTAACACTGAAGCTTTCTTT
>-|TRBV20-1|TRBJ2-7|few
CSAEGGGAYEQYF
TGCAGTGCTGAAGGGGGCGGGGCCTACGAGCAGTACTTC
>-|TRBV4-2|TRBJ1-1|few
CASSQGASLNTEAFF
TGTGCCAGCAGCCAAGGCGCCAGCTTGAACACTGAAGCTTTCTTT
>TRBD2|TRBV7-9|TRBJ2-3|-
CASSLILAGRQDTQYF
TGTGCCAGCAGCTTAATTTTAGCGGGGCGCCAAGATACGCAGTATTTT
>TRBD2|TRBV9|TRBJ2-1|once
CASSVDTERGEHEQFF
TGTGCCAGCAGCGTAGATACCGAGCGGGGGGAACATGAGCAGTTCTTC
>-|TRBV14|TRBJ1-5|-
CASSQGAGPQHF
TGTGCCAGCAGCCAAGGTGCCGGGCCCCAGCATTTT
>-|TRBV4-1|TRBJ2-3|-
CASSRASGVTDTQYF
TGCGCCAGCAGCCGGGCCAGCGGAGTCACAGATACGCAGTATTTT
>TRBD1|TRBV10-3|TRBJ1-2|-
CAISDRGDRLYTF
TGTGCCATCAGTGATAGGGGGGACAGGCTGTACACCTTC
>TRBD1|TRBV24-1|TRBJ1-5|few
CATSGPGQGADQPQHF
TGTGCCACCAGTGGTCCGGGACAGGGGGCGGATCAGCCCCAGCATTTT
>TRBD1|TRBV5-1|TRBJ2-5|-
CASSPGRGLETQYF
TGCGCCAGCAGCCCGGGAAGGGGGCTGGAGACCCAGTACTTC
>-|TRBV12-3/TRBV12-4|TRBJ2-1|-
CASTPGFTSYNEQFF
TGTGCCAGCACTCCTGGATTCACCTCCTACAATGAGCAGTTCTTC
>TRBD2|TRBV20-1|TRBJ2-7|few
CSARDLGTSFHKSSYEQYF
TGCAGTGCTAGAGATCTGGGGACTAGCTTTCACAAGAGCTCCTACGAGCAGTACTTC
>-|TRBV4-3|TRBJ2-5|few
CASSTGRGETQYF
TGCGCCAGTTCAACTGGGAGGGGGGAGACCCAGTACTTC
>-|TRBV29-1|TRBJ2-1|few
CSVEDRSGGIPWNEQFF
TGCAGCGTTGAAGATCGCTCTGGTGGGATACCCTGGAATGAGCAGTTCTTC
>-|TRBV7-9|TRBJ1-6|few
CASSLQADNSPLHF
TGTGCCAGCAGCTTACAGGCCGACAATTCACCCCTCCACTTT
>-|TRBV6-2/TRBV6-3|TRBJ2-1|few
CASSYSARRRNEQFF
TGTGCCAGCAGTTACTCAGCTAGGAGGCGGAATGAGCAGTTCTTC
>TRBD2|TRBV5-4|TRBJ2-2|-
CASSPMTSPGTGELFF
TGTGCCAGCAGCCCGATGACTAGCCCGGGCACCGGGGAGCTGTTTTTT
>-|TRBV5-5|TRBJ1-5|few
CASSLVGNNQPQHF
TGTGCCAGCAGCTTGGTGGGAAACAATCAGCCCCAGCATTTT
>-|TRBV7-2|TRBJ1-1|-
CASGGVTNTEAFF
TGTGCCAGCGGCGGGGTGACTAACACTGAAGCTTTCTTT
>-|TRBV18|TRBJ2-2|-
CASSPRAANTGELFF
TGTGCCAGCTCACCACGAGCGGCGAACACCGGGGAGCTGTTTTTT
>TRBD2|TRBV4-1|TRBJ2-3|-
CASSQGSGADTQYF
TGCGCCAGCAGCCAGGGGAGCGGGGCAGATACGCAGTATTTT
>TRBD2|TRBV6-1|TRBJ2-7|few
CASSEALAGGYGLYEQYF
TGTGCCAGCAGTGAAGCGCTGGCGGGAGGTTACGGGTTGTATGAGCAGTACTTC
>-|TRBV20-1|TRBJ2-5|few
CSARLRGSVEGTQYF
TGCAGTGCTAGGCTCCGGGGTAGCGTGGAGGGGACCCAGTACTTC
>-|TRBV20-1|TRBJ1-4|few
CSANGGVHDNEKLFF
TGCAGTGCTAATGGGGGGGTCCACGATAATGAAAAACTGTTTTTT
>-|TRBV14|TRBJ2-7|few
CASSREDEKQYF
TGTGCCAGCAGCCGAGAGGACGAGAAGCAGTACTTC
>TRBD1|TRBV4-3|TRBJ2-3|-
CASSQSGQAFTDTQYF
TGCGCCAGCAGCCAATCGGGACAGGCGTTCACAGATACGCAGTATTTT
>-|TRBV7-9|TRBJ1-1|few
CAGTGGTEAFF
TGTGCCGGAACGGGGGGCACTGAAGCTTTCTTT
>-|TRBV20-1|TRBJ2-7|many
CSASVRRANSYEQYF
TGCAGTGCTAGCGTGCGGCGGGCTAACTCCTACGAGCAGTACTTC
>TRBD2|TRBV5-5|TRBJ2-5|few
CASSQVAGGQQYF
TGTGCCAGCAGCCAAGTAGCGGGAGGGCAGCAGTACTTC
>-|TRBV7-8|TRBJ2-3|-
CASKVRGTDTQYF
TGTGCCAGTAAGGTTAGAGGCACAGATACGCAGTATTTT